The source of this T cell receptor (beta chain) is a study of ipilimumab plus nivolumab after autologous stem cell transplantation. On the study more broadly: A median of roughly eight nivolumab and a few ipilimumab doses were given.

Measured with immunoSEQ multiplex PCR; TCRdb has only the in-frame clones, and not every one. Of over 15,000 clones listed, roughly four fifths are singletons. V dropped 8 bases and J dropped 3; count of bases not matched to a gene: 10. Germline lookup yields CDR1 MNHEY and CDR2 SVGAGI. This CDR3 comprises 14 residues. The rearrangement uses TRBV6-5 and TRBJ2-7; TRBD1 matches at 7 bases. The starting material was PBMCs, obtained in a trial of ipilimumab plus nivolumab as post-transplant consolidation. The sequence was obtained from a male donor with diffuse large B-cell lymphoma. The CDR3 coding sequence is TGTGCCAGCGGTCTTGGGCCAGGGGGCTACGAGCAGTACTTC. It codes for CASGLGPGGYEQYF.